This T cell receptor (beta chain) originates from a study of blood T cell repertoires in COVID-19 (dated by TCRdb to 2020 to 2022). For context, the study as a whole: Collaborator samples came from the United States, Italy and Spain and covered acute and convalescent phases of COVID-19. The material from the prospective study consisted of cDNA or gDNA derived from T cells, B-cell-depleted T cells, or PBMCs. Deeply sampled blood TCRbeta repertoires from subjects exposed to, actively infected with, or recovered from COVID-19 were included in the dataset. The repertoires were made available in a free public database intended to serve as a resource for research on the immune response to SARS-CoV-2. Samples came from the ongoing ImmuneRACE study (first 160 participants) plus 1,254 subjects from 6 global collaborators. Sample metadata almost always included a de-identified subject ID, COVID-19 status, age in years and sex. HLA class I and class II types, where available, came from metadata supplied by the sample provider rather than from assay-based typing. Study-wide findings and limitations: How much clinical and demographic metadata was included differed by source and by participant, and the metadata was provided uncurated.

According to the germline V gene, CDR1 reads MNHEY and CDR2 reads SVGAGI. The junction shows trimming of 7 bases on V and 5 bases on J, and the gene matches do not reach 10 bases of it. Including the terminal cysteine and phenylalanine, the CDR3 comprises 14 residues. The only DNA kept is the CDR3, 42 bases in frame from the first base. The immunoSEQ Assay, a bias-controlled multiplex PCR, was used to amplify TCRbeta CDR3 regions from genomic DNA. On the authors' methods: Nucleated cell counts per sample were estimated from amplification of reference gene primers within the assay. To quantify the absolute abundance of each unique TCRbeta CDR3 rearrangement, sequence reads were collapsed and filtered. For each sample, productive Simpson clonality was calculated by taking the square root of Simpson's diversity index across productive rearrangements. Imported from immuneACCESS, the table was reduced by TCRdb to in-frame sequences with V and J called. These copies leave out some clones; in studies compared against another copy, an unresolved V gene accounts for under half, and the cause of the remainder is not known. V, J and clone size derive from that table, while D and trimming were established from the DNA sequence. The sample table shows fewer than 350,000 clones, and approximately 85% are seen once. The ten largest make up 7.2% of the sample.

A word on this clone: Its antigen is currently not known. It has no much larger one-base neighbor in the sample; base qualities were not kept.

Whole blood was collected in K2EDTA tubes by collaborating institutions according to the institutions' own protocols. For TCRbeta analysis, collaborators shipped samples as frozen whole blood, isolated PBMCs, or DNA extracted from either of those sample types. In this chain, TRBV6-5 is recombined with TRBJ1-2, and 7 junction bases match TRBD1. The source is a human donor in a cohort sampled during active COVID-19. The specimen sequenced was peripheral blood. The bases are TGTGCCAGCATAGGGGGCAAGAGGGGGTATGGCTACACCTTC. This is translated as CASIGGKRGYGYTF.